The entry that follows covers one T cell receptor (beta chain) sequence. The CDR3 consists of 15 residues. V dropped 6 bases and J dropped 5 bases, with 17 bases sitting between them. The V gene's germline CDR1 is LGHDT and CDR2 YNNKEL (reference sequence). The sample is drawn from a study of blood T cell repertoires in COVID-19. Study-wide background: T cells, B-cell-depleted T cells, or PBMCs supplied cDNA or gDNA.

Original processing notes: For nucleated cells, counts were estimated from reference gene primer amplification. Sequenced by immunoSEQ multiplex PCR; TCRdb stores in-frame clones only, minus some. V and J calls and clone size are copied from that table; D and trimming were computed from the DNA. The sample records around 290,000 clones, about nine tenths being singletons. Assignment of participants to cohorts was predicated upon participant-reported clinical history. Material for sequencing was PBMCs or T cells enriched from blood (not recorded which). The TCR comes from a woman in her 40s who had recovered from COVID-19. The genes are TRBV3-1 (or the pseudogene TRBV3-2) and TRBJ2-4; D ambiguous. In DNA, the CDR3 is TGTGCCAGCAGTTTTGGGCAGCAGGTCCAAAACATTCAGTACTTC. As protein: CASSFGQQVQNIQYF.